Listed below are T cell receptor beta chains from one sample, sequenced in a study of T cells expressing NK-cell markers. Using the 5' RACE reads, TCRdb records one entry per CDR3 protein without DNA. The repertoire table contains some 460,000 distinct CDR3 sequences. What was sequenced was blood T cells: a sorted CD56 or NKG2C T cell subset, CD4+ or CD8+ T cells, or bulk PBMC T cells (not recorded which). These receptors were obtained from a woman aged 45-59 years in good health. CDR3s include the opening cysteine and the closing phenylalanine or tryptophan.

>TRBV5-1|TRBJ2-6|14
CASSTDLAANVLTF
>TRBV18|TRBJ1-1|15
CASSGRVGGDTEAFF
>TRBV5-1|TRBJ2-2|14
CATSPSVGSEELFF
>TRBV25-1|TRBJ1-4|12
CATQRGNEKLFF
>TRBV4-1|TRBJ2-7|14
CASSQASSSYEQYF
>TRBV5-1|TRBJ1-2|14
CASSLDGTGFLNTF
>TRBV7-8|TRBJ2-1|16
CASSSLKRERGNEQFF
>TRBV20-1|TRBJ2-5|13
CSASQVAQETQYF
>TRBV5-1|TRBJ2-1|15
CASSSGTTLYNEQFF
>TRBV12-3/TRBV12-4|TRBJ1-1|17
CASSFPPMGGGITEAFF
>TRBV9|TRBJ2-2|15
CASGTTSGTGGELFF
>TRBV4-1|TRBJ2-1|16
CASSQGPAGGTIPQFF
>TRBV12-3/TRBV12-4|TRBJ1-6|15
CASSSLWGGNSPLHF
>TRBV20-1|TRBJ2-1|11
CSAPTTAEQFF
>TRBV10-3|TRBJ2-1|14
CASKESYASNEQFF
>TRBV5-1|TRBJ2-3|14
CASSLAERLDTQYF
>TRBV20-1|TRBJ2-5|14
CSARERGQGETQYF
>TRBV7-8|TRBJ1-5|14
CASSANEESQPQHF
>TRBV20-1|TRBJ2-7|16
CSAMGLAGGKAYEQYF
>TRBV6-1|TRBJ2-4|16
CASSEVFLGAKNIQYF
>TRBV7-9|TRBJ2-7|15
CASSSIGTGRHEQYF
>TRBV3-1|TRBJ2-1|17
CASSQDPGLRAGDEQFF
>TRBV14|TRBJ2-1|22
CASSQIQGVETSVQSSYNEQFF
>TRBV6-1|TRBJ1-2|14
CASSEAAEPYGYTF
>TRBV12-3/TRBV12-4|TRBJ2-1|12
CASSLGPAEQFF
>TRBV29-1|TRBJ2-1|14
CSVRPSGSRDEQFF
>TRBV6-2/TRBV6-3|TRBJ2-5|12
CASSRGIETQYF
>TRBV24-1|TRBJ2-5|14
CATSDGGRGETQYF
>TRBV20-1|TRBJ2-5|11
CSVSDRETQYF
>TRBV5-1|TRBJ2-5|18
CASSLGRTSGSYQDTQYF
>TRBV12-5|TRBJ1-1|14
CASALSTVNTEAFF
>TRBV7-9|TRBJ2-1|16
CASAGSAGGSYNEQFF
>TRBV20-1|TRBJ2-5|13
CSAEGGSGETQYF
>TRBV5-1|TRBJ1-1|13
CASSRRGSTEAFF
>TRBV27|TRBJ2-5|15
CASSFLSGTGGTQYF